These 4 T cell receptor beta chains came from one sample sequenced in a study of blood T cell repertoires in COVID-19. Generated by immunoSEQ multiplex PCR, the TCRdb table keeps only in-frame clones and is missing some. The data contain around 180,000 clones, roughly 84% of them singletons. Sequences were obtained from peripheral blood. Every receptor here comes from a woman of 80 years or more with active or convalescent COVID-19.

The chain uses TRBV27 and TRBJ2-7; weak D call: TRBD2 (5 bases). Trimming removed 8 bases from V and 3 bases from J, with 11 bases in between. Germline V CDR1 and CDR2: MNHEY, SMNVEV (reference sequence). The CDR3 sequence is 12 residues long. This CDR3 reads CASGYAGYEQYF. The CDR3 nucleotides read TGTGCCAGCGGTTACGCGGGCTACGAGCAGTACTTC.

This chain links TRBV6-4 with TRBJ2-3; 7 bases line up with TRBD2. The CDR3 extends over 13 amino acids. V gave up 6 bases and J gave up 4 bases; unmatched junction bases: 4. Germline V lookup: CDR1 MRHNA, CDR2 SNTAGT. This CDR3 reads CASSRDYSDTQYF. As DNA, the CDR3 is TGTGCCAGCAGCAGGGACTACTCAGATACGCAGTATTTT.

This clone showed up just a few times. V is TRBV6-1 and J is TRBJ2-7, with 8 bases identical to TRBD1. There are 15 residues in the CDR3. Germline values: CDR1 MNHNS, CDR2 SASEGT. The ends lost 2 bases at V and 2 bases at J; junction bases unmatched: 5. The CDR3 nucleotides read TGTGCCAGCAGTGAACGGACAGGGATTGCCTACGAGCAGTACTTC. It translates to CASSERTGIAYEQYF.

The J gene is TRBJ2-1, the V gene TRBV18; 12 positions match TRBD2. The CDR3 spans 16 residues. With V trimmed by 3 bases and J by 3 bases, 3 bases remained unmatched. Germline V lookup: CDR1 KGHSH, CDR2 LQKENI. The CDR3 is CASSPGLAGFYNEQFF. As DNA, the CDR3 is TGTGCCAGCTCACCCGGACTAGCGGGGTTCTACAATGAGCAGTTCTTC.